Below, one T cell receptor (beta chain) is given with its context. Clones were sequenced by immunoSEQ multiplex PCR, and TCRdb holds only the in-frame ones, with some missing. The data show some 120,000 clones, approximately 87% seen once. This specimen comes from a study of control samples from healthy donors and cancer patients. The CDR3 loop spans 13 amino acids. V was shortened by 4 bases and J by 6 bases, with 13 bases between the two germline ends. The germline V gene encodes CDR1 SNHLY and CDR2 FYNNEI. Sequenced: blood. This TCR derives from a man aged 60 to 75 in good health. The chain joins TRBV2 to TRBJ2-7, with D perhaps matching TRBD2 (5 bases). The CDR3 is CASSVGVAGEQYF. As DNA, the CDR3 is TGTGCCAGCAGTGTCGGGGTTGCAGGCGAGCAGTACTTC.